The 32 T cell receptor beta chains presented below share a single source sample, sequenced in a study of cytomegalovirus exposure and HLA in healthy donors. PCR amplification relied on 60 Vbeta primers (plus 13 Jbeta primers). Method: immunoSEQ multiplex PCR; TCRdb's copy keeps in-frame clones and lacks some. Its clone listing holds some 41,000 clones. Sample: PBMCs. These receptors all stem from a male donor in good health and CMV-seronegative.

This sequence joins TRBV5-1 and TRBJ1-1; 8 bases are a match to TRBD1. V lost 0 bases to trimming and J lost 1 base; unmatched junction nucleotides: 2. Germline V CDR1 and CDR2: SGHRS, YFSETQ. This CDR3 has 15 amino acids. The CDR3 loop is CASSLAGQGNTEAFF. The CDR3 DNA follows: TGCGCCAGCAGCTTGGCCGGACAGGGGAACACTGAAGCTTTCTTT.

The J gene is TRBJ2-2, the V gene TRBV6-4; no firm D call. V was shortened by 0 bases and J by 6 bases, with 5 bases between the two germline ends. The germline gives CDR1 MRHNA, CDR2 SNTAGT. This CDR3 spans 13 amino acids. CDR3 loop: CASSDSGSGELFF. The CDR3 region has the DNA TGTGCCAGCAGTGACTCTGGCTCCGGGGAGCTGTTTTTT.

The chain recombines TRBV27 with TRBJ1-2, with 9 bases matching TRBD1. The germline gives CDR1 MNHEY, CDR2 SMNVEV (reference sequence). J was trimmed by 7 bases and V by 5 bases; bases with no gene match: 5. The CDR3 consists of 13 residues. The CDR3 DNA reads as TGTGCCAGCAGTCGGGACAGGGCAGCTGGCTACACCTTC. It yields the protein CASSRDRAAGYTF.

The chain has TRBV9 and TRBJ1-3; no firm D call. V lost 3 bases to trimming and J lost 3 bases, with 4 bases between them. CDR3 length: 12 amino acids. Germline V CDR1 and CDR2: SGDLS, YYNGEE. This CDR3 reads CASSDSGNTIYF. The CDR3 nucleotides are TGTGCCAGCAGCGACAGTGGAAACACCATATATTTT.

The chain links TRBV29-1 to TRBJ1-1; D not resolved. Germline loops: CDR1 SQVTM, CDR2 ANQGSEA. Trimming took 0 bases from V and 0 from J, leaving 5 bases between them. This CDR3 region has 13 residues. CDR3 sequence reads: CSVEDPVNTEAFF. The DNA of the CDR3 is TGCAGCGTTGAAGATCCCGTGAACACTGAAGCTTTCTTT.

The V call is TRBV5-6, the J call TRBJ2-5; 10 bases are a match to TRBD2. Germline CDR1 and CDR2: SGHDT and YYEEEE. The CDR3 is made up of 15 amino acids. The V and J ends lost 4 bases and 5 bases, in that order; junction bases with no gene match: 8. CDR3 in amino acids: CASSHKAGGPETQYF. CDR3 DNA sequence: TGTGCCAGCAGCCATAAAGCGGGGGGGCCGGAGACCCAGTACTTC.

This chain links TRBV18 with TRBJ2-5, with 7 nucleotides matching TRBD1. CDR3 length equals 16 residues. Germline V gene sequence: CDR1 KGHSH, CDR2 LQKENI. Trimming took 3 bases from V and 5 from J; bases not matched to a gene: 12. CDR3 sequence: CASSPVSTGQLETQYF. The CDR3 coding sequence is TGTGCCAGCTCACCGGTGAGCACGGGACAGCTGGAGACCCAGTACTTC.

The chain recombines TRBV4-2 with TRBJ1-5, with D perhaps matching TRBD1 (6 bases). The CDR3 has 15 residues. The V end lost 3 bases, the J end lost 4 bases, and 13 bases lay between the germline ends. Germline-derived CDR1 and CDR2 are LGHNA and YNFKEQ. CDR3 sequence (DNA): TGTGCCAGCAGCCAGGATTTCCAGGGGAATCAGCCCCAGCATTTT. Translating gives CASSQDFQGNQPQHF.

V gene TRBV4-1 combines with J gene TRBJ2-3; 7 bases are a match to TRBD1. V gave up 1 base and J gave up 11 bases; unmatched junction bases: 6. In germline, CDR1 is MGHRA, CDR2 YSYEKL. This CDR3 spans 13 amino acids. CDR3 residues: CASSQAGAGGQYF. The CDR3 DNA sequence: TGCGCCAGCAGCCAAGCTGGTGCAGGGGGGCAGTATTTT.

The J gene is TRBJ1-4, the V gene TRBV6-6; the match to TRBD1 covers 9 bases. CDR1 is MNHNY and CDR2 is SVGAGI in the germline V gene (reference sequence). The CDR3 extends over 13 amino acids. J gave up 8 bases and V 6 bases, and 4 bases lay outside the gene matches. This chain's CDR3 is CASRQGADEKLFF. The CDR3 nucleotides are TGTGCCAGCAGACAGGGGGCTGACGAAAAACTGTTTTTT.

V gene TRBV7-2 combines with J gene TRBJ2-2; no reliable D call. This CDR3 comprises 12 residues. Trimming took 4 bases from V and 6 from J, leaving 6 bases between them. Germline V lookup: CDR1 SGHTA, CDR2 FQGNSA. Here the CDR3 reads CASSSSSGELFF. The CDR3, as DNA: TGTGCCAGCAGCTCAAGCTCCGGGGAGCTGTTTTTT.

The rearrangement links TRBV18 to TRBJ1-2; TRBD1 agrees at 8 bases. The CDR3 runs to 14 residues. CDR1 KGHSH and CDR2 LQKENI come from the germline V gene. The V gene end was trimmed by 6 bases and the J gene end by 10 bases; junction bases not matched to a gene: 13. This CDR3 is CASSPDKTGGPYTF. DNA for the CDR3: TGTGCCAGCTCCCCGGACAAAACAGGGGGGCCCTACACCTTC.

The J gene is TRBJ2-5, the V gene TRBV23-1, with D possibly matching TRBD2 (7 bases). TRBV23-1 is an ORF for which the function is uncertain. The CDR3 is 17 amino acids. Trimming took 7 bases from V and 1 from J, leaving 22 bases between them. The CDR3 DNA reads as TGCGCCAGCACGTCACCGGGGGGCATAGACCCCCAAGAGACCCAGTACTTC. This sequence encodes CASTSPGGIDPQETQYF.

The genes are TRBV5-4 and TRBJ2-7, with 8 bases aligning to TRBD1. V was pared by 3 bases and J by 2 bases, with 13 bases of the junction left unmatched. The CDR3 covers 17 residues. Germline assignment: CDR1 SGHNT and CDR2 YYREEE (reference sequence). The CDR3: CASSSQRGQAVPYEQYF. DNA of the CDR3: TGTGCCAGCAGCTCGCAAAGGGGACAGGCGGTTCCCTACGAGCAGTACTTC.

The gene calls are TRBV2 and TRBJ2-5; no firm D call. This CDR3 has 17 residues. Trimming removed 4 bases from V and 0 bases from J, with 18 bases in between. Germline assignment: CDR1 SNHLY and CDR2 FYNNEI. The CDR3: CASSAPFPAANQETQYF. The CDR3 DNA reads as TGTGCCAGCAGTGCCCCCTTTCCTGCGGCAAACCAAGAGACCCAGTACTTC.

This sequence joins TRBV5-1 and TRBJ1-2; 11 nucleotides align to TRBD1. The junction had 14 bases not matched to a gene; V was cut back by 5 bases and J by 8 bases. The germline CDR1 and CDR2 sequences are SGHRS and YFSETQ. The CDR3 covers 16 residues. Here the CDR3 reads CASRDVGDRGKEGYTF. The CDR3 nucleotides read TGCGCCAGCAGGGACGTAGGGGACAGGGGGAAGGAAGGCTACACCTTC.

The chain links TRBV7-8 to TRBJ1-1; TRBD1 agrees at 10 bases. Germline CDR1 is SGHVS and CDR2 is FQNEAQ. After removal of 4 bases from V and 0 bases from J, the junction contained 8 bases not matched to a gene. The CDR3 loop spans 17 amino acids. CDR3 sequence (DNA): TGTGCCAGCAGCTCCCCCGCGGGACAGGGGATGAACACTGAAGCTTTCTTT. Protein product: CASSSPAGQGMNTEAFF.

The chain uses TRBV25-1 and TRBJ2-7, with 9 bases aligning to TRBD1. This CDR3 is 16 amino acids long. The J segment lost 0 bases and the V segment lost 7 bases, leaving 10 bases of the junction unmatched. Germline CDR1 and CDR2: MGHDK and SYGVNS. The CDR3 loop reads CASTEGGQGSSYEQYF. Here the CDR3 DNA reads TGTGCCAGCACAGAAGGGGGACAGGGAAGCTCCTACGAGCAGTACTTC.

CDR3: CASSHSGVTDTQYF. The DNA of the CDR3 is TGTGCCAGCAGCCACTCGGGTGTCACAGATACGCAGTATTTT. The chain links TRBV14 to TRBJ2-3; no clear D gene. Germline values: CDR1 SGHDN, CDR2 FVKESK. V lost 3 bases and J lost 2, with 9 bases in between. This CDR3 comprises 14 residues.

CDR3 sequence (DNA): TGTGCCAGCAGCGTACGATCTGGCAGAGAAGCTTTCTTT. Translated, it gives CASSVRSGREAFF. The V call is TRBV9, the J call TRBJ1-1; D unclear. This CDR3 region has 13 residues. The germline gives CDR1 SGDLS, CDR2 YYNGEE. V dropped 1 base and J dropped 8 bases, with 12 bases sitting between them.

The chain combines TRBV7-6 with TRBJ1-2; 10 nucleotides align to TRBD1. The CDR3 has 13 residues. J lost 6 bases, V lost 5 bases, and 3 bases had no gene match. CDR1 SGHVS and CDR2 FNYEAQ come from the germline V gene. This CDR3 reads CASSKDRGNGYTF. DNA for the CDR3: TGTGCCAGCAGCAAGGACAGGGGGAATGGCTACACCTTC.

This chain uses TRBV19 with TRBJ1-5; weak D call: TRBD1 (6 bases). The CDR3 is 15 residues long. Trimming stripped 5 bases from V and 3 bases from J, with 14 bases between. Per germline, CDR1 LNHDA and CDR2 SQIVND (reference sequence). The CDR3 sequence is CASSAAAGDNQPQHF. DNA of the CDR3: TGTGCCAGTAGTGCCGCCGCAGGGGACAATCAGCCCCAGCATTTT.

V usage is TRBV28 and J usage is TRBJ1-1; 8 positions agree with TRBD1. V trimming: 6 bases; J trimming: 0 bases; junction bases outside the gene matches: 12. Per germline, CDR1 MDHEN and CDR2 SYDVKM. This CDR3 region has 17 residues. CDR3 nucleotides: TGTGCCAGCAGCTATGCGACAGGGGCGCACATGAACACTGAAGCTTTCTTT. It specifies CASSYATGAHMNTEAFF.

The rearrangement uses TRBV18 and TRBJ2-1; D unresolved. CDR3 size: 15 residues. Trimming removed 2 bases from V and 1 base from J, with 9 bases in between. The germline CDR1 and CDR2 sequences are KGHSH and LQKENI. This CDR3 reads CASSPTLTSYNEQFF. The CDR3 nucleotides read TGTGCCAGCTCACCAACGCTAACTTCCTACAATGAGCAGTTCTTC.

This chain uses TRBV19 with TRBJ1-5, with D perhaps matching TRBD1 (5 bases). The CDR3 consists of 11 residues. Germline lookup yields CDR1 LNHDA and CDR2 SQIVND (reference sequence). Trimming pared 7 bases from V and 11 bases from J, leaving 12 bases between. In DNA form, the CDR3 reads TGTGCCAGTACCGTGGGGGGGTCCCAGCATTTT. It codes for CASTVGGSQHF.

The rearrangement joins TRBV15 to TRBJ2-1, with no clear D. The V and J ends lost 0 bases and 0 bases respectively, with 15 bases between them. The CDR3 covers 18 residues. Germline V gene sequence: CDR1 LNHNV, CDR2 YYDKDF (reference sequence). CDR3 DNA: TGTGCCACCAGCAGAGAGAGGCGCGGAACCTACTCCTACAATGAGCAGTTCTTC. Translated: CATSRERRGTYSYNEQFF.

The CDR3 DNA is TGTGCCAGCAGCCTGCCCCGGGGTTTTGCCTATGGCTACACCTTC. Its protein product is CASSLPRGFAYGYTF. The chain couples TRBV5-6 to TRBJ1-2, with D hard to call. The CDR3 length is 15 residues. V lost 4 bases to trimming and J lost 4 bases, with 17 bases between them. The germline gives CDR1 SGHDT, CDR2 YYEEEE.

This chain uses TRBV6-6 with TRBJ1-6; D is unclear. Trimming removed 8 bases at V and 5 bases at J, with 13 bases between. Germline V gene data show CDR1 as MNHNY and CDR2 as SVGAGI (reference sequence). The CDR3 contains 14 residues. The CDR3, as DNA: TGTGCCAGCGAGGGCCTATCCGATAATTCACCCCTCCACTTT. Translated: CASEGLSDNSPLHF.

This chain links TRBV6-1 with TRBJ2-5, with 8 bases lining up with TRBD2. The V gene end was trimmed by 2 bases and the J gene end by 5 bases; junction bases not matched to a gene: 10. The CDR3 spans 16 residues. Per the germline V gene, CDR1 is MNHNS and CDR2 is SASEGT. Written as DNA, the CDR3 is TGTGCCAGCAGTGAACTCGGCGGGGGGAGTTCTGAGACCCAGTACTTC. Amino acids: CASSELGGGSSETQYF.

The chain is built from TRBV27 and TRBJ1-2, with 7 bases lining up with TRBD1. This CDR3 contains 15 residues. V was pared by 5 bases and J by 4 bases, with 10 bases of the junction left unmatched. Per germline, CDR1 MNHEY and CDR2 SMNVEV (reference sequence). DNA for the CDR3: TGTGCCAGCAGTACTCGGACAGGCCTCCCCTATGGCTACACCTTC. It encodes CASSTRTGLPYGYTF.

The chain uses TRBV4-2 and TRBJ2-5; 7 bases match TRBD2. The V segment lost 1 base and the J segment 1 base; nucleotides outside the gene matches: 3. Germline values: CDR1 LGHNA, CDR2 YNFKEQ. CDR3 size: 15 residues. Here the CDR3 DNA reads TGTGCCAGCAGCCAAGCCCCTAGCGGCCAAGAGACCCAGTACTTC. Protein product: CASSQAPSGQETQYF.

The chain has TRBV5-1 and TRBJ2-2; D might be TRBD1 (5 bases). The length of the CDR3 is 15 residues. Germline CDR1 and CDR2: SGHRS and YFSETQ. Trimming took off 3 bases at V and 2 bases at J, with 11 bases between the two ends. The CDR3 reads CASSYEQVNTGELFF. The CDR3 DNA sequence: TGCGCCAGCAGCTATGAACAGGTCAACACCGGGGAGCTGTTTTTT.